Presented here are 21 T cell receptor beta chains from one specimen sequenced in a study of blood T cell repertoires in COVID-19. Data came from immunoSEQ multiplex PCR; TCRdb stores just in-frame clones and leaves some out. Altogether fewer than 250,000 clones are present, about 80% being singletons, with the ten largest covering about 8%. Sample: peripheral blood. Every receptor here comes from a woman in her fifties or sixties with acute or convalescent COVID-19.

V gene TRBV7-3 combines with J gene TRBJ1-2; TRBD1 aligns across 7 bases. From germline, CDR1 is SGHTA and CDR2 FQGTGA. V lost 5 bases, J lost 6 bases, and 6 bases stayed unmatched. This CDR3 has 13 amino acids. The CDR3 is CASSLDRNDGYTF. CDR3 coding DNA: TGTGCCAGCAGCCTGGACAGGAACGATGGCTACACCTTC.

The V gene is TRBV28, the J gene TRBJ1-5; 8 nucleotides match TRBD1. With V trimmed by 6 bases and J by 5 bases, 6 bases remained unmatched. This CDR3 region has 14 residues. Germline lookup yields CDR1 MDHEN and CDR2 SYDVKM. CDR3 in amino acids: CASRVQGDYQPQHF. For the CDR3, the DNA is TGTGCCAGCAGGGTACAGGGGGACTATCAGCCCCAGCATTTT. The full variable domain, in which reference TRBV28 and TRBJ1-5 provide the parts outside the CDR3, is DVKVTQSSRYLVKRTGEKVFLECVQDMDHENMFWYRQDPGLGLRLIYFSYDVKMKEKGDIPEGYSVSREKKERFSLILESASTNQTSMYLCASRVQGDYQPQHFGDGTRLSIL.

This clone has just one count. This sequence joins TRBV5-1 and TRBJ1-3; D is perhaps TRBD1 (6 bases). CDR1 and CDR2 from the germline V gene are SGHRS and YFSETQ. Trimming left V 4 bases short and J 0 bases short, with 11 bases between. The CDR3 sequence is 15 residues long. The chain's CDR3 is CASSQDSHSGNTIYF. Written as DNA, the CDR3 is TGCGCCAGCAGCCAGGACAGCCACTCTGGAAACACCATATATTTT.

V and J are TRBV6-1 and TRBJ1-2; a weak D match, TRBD1 (5 bases). Germline loops: CDR1 MNHNS, CDR2 SASEGT. V was cut by 2 bases and J by 8 bases, with 9 bases left in between. The CDR3 covers 12 residues. CDR3 DNA sequence: TGTGCCAGCAGTGAATTAGGGGCCGGCTACACCTTC. Translating gives CASSELGAGYTF.

This chain links TRBV19 with TRBJ1-5, with no clear D. Trimming left V 6 bases short and J 6 bases short, with 12 bases between. CDR1 and CDR2 (germline): LNHDA, SQIVND (reference sequence). CDR3 length: 13 amino acids. The CDR3 DNA is TGTGCCAGTAGCGAGGGATCGGGTCAGCCCCAGCATTTT. This encodes CASSEGSGQPQHF.

This clone turned up a few times. This chain connects TRBV5-4 to TRBJ1-5; 9 nucleotides line up with TRBD1. The germline gives CDR1 SGHNT, CDR2 YYREEE (reference sequence). CDR3 length: 15 amino acids. V gave up 4 bases and J gave up 7 bases; unmatched junction bases: 9. CDR3 region: CASSQGQGLNQPQHF. CDR3 sequence (DNA): TGTGCCAGCAGCCAGGGACAGGGCCTGAACCAGCCCCAGCATTTT. The entire variable domain, with the rest obtained from reference TRBV5-4 and TRBJ1-5, is as follows: ETGVTQSPTHLIKTRGQQVTLRCSSQSGHNTVSWYQQALGQGPQFIFQYYREEENGRGNFPPRFSGLQFPNYSSELNVNALELDDSALYLCASSQGQGLNQPQHFGDGTRLSIL.

The chain combines TRBV27 with TRBJ1-4, with a possible D match to TRBD1 (5 bases). The CDR3 consists of 13 residues. The germline CDR1 and CDR2 sequences are MNHEY and SMNVEV (reference sequence). The V end lost 7 bases, the J end lost 4 bases, and 10 bases lay between the germline ends. CDR3 in amino acids: CASKTGDNEKLFF. For the CDR3, the DNA is TGTGCCAGCAAAACGGGGGATAATGAAAAACTGTTTTTT.

This rearrangement joins TRBV27 to TRBJ2-3; TRBD2 matches 8 bases. There are 14 residues in the CDR3. The junction had 8 bases not matched to a gene; V was cut back by 8 bases and J by 4 bases. Germline assignment: CDR1 MNHEY and CDR2 SMNVEV (reference sequence). The CDR3 region is CASRGGLRPDTQYF. The CDR3 region has the DNA TGTGCCAGCCGGGGGGGCCTTAGGCCAGATACGCAGTATTTT.

In its sample, this clone was seen a few times. The chain recombines TRBV5-4 with TRBJ2-7; the D is unclear. Germline lookup yields CDR1 SGHNT and CDR2 YYREEE (reference sequence). Deletions cut 5 bases from V and 4 bases from J, with 16 bases between. The CDR3 extends over 14 amino acids. The CDR3: CASSPELHEYEQYF. The CDR3 coding sequence is TGTGCCAGCAGTCCCGAACTCCATGAATACGAGCAGTACTTC.

The rearrangement uses TRBV5-4 and TRBJ1-6, with 9 bases matching TRBD1. J gave up 8 bases and V 2 bases, and 5 bases lay outside the gene matches. This CDR3 contains 15 residues. Germline V lookup: CDR1 SGHNT, CDR2 YYREEE (reference sequence). CDR3 in DNA: TGTGCCAGCAGCTTACGGGACAGGGCTGATTCACCCCTCCACTTT. It translates to CASSLRDRADSPLHF.

This clone has a handful of counts. The chain is built from TRBV5-1 and TRBJ2-1, with 8 bases lining up with TRBD1. CDR1 is SGHRS and CDR2 is YFSETQ in the germline V gene. Germline trimming cut 4 bases from V and 8 bases from J; bases unmatched to any gene: 11. The length of the CDR3 is 15 residues. CDR3 protein: CASSHGTGPSHEQFF. CDR3 in DNA: TGCGCCAGCAGCCACGGGACAGGCCCCTCGCATGAGCAGTTCTTC.

V is TRBV5-1 and J is TRBJ2-7, with 8 positions matching TRBD1. Germline loops: CDR1 SGHRS, CDR2 YFSETQ. Losses at the gene ends were 1 base for V and 2 bases for J; bases not matched to a gene: 20. CDR3 length: 20 residues. CDR3 amino acids: CASSLWYPPSLDRVTYEQYF. CDR3 bases: TGCGCCAGCAGCTTGTGGTACCCTCCCTCTCTGGACAGGGTCACCTACGAGCAGTACTTC.

The chain joins TRBV27 to TRBJ2-2; D is unclear. CDR3 length equals 13 residues. Germline lookup yields CDR1 MNHEY and CDR2 SMNVEV (reference sequence). V was cut by 11 bases and J by 6 bases, with 16 bases left in between. CDR3: CARPQRRAGELFF. In nucleotides, the CDR3 is TGTGCCCGTCCCCAGCGACGGGCCGGGGAGCTGTTTTTT.

The chain joins TRBV4-1 to TRBJ2-7; 9 bases are shared with TRBD2. Germline trimming cut 1 base from V and 12 bases from J; bases unmatched to any gene: 10. The CDR3 extends over 14 amino acids. Germline V gives CDR1 MGHRA, CDR2 YSYEKL. The CDR3 loop is CASSQVSERGVLYF. In DNA form, the CDR3 reads TGCGCCAGCAGCCAAGTATCAGAGCGGGGGGTTCTGTACTTC.

The chain combines TRBV5-4 with TRBJ2-2, with TRBD2 identical over 7 bases. J lost 4 bases, V lost 3 bases, and 9 bases had no gene match. The length of the CDR3 is 16 residues. The germline V gene has CDR1 SGHNT and CDR2 YYREEE (reference sequence). The CDR3 DNA is TGTGCCAGCAGCTCCGGCGGCGGGAGCGGCACCGGGGAGCTGTTTTTT. It translates to CASSSGGGSGTGELFF.

The chain joins TRBV6-1 to TRBJ2-1; 8 nucleotides line up with TRBD1. With V trimmed by 3 bases and J by 6 bases, 1 base remained unmatched. The CDR3 length is 13 residues. Germline V CDR1 and CDR2: MNHNS, SASEGT. CDR3 in amino acids: CASSDQGANEQFF. CDR3 in DNA: TGTGCCAGCAGTGACCAGGGGGCCAATGAGCAGTTCTTC.

J is TRBJ2-7 and V is TRBV16, with TRBD1 identical over 8 bases. The CDR3 totals 14 residues. With V trimmed by 5 bases and J by 2 bases, 5 bases remained unmatched. Germline CDR1 KGHSY, CDR2 FQNENV. DNA of the CDR3: TGTGCCAGCAGCGGGGTGGACAGGGCCTACGAGCAGTACTTC. It yields the protein CASSGVDRAYEQYF.

The rearrangement links TRBV10-1 to TRBJ2-3; 8 bases are shared with TRBD1. This CDR3 spans 13 amino acids. J lost 4 bases, V lost 9 bases, and 6 bases had no gene match. Germline CDR1 reads WNHNN; CDR2 reads SYGVQD (reference sequence). For the CDR3, the DNA is TGCGCCAGTAGACAGGGGTTATCAGATACGCAGTATTTT. Residues: CASRQGLSDTQYF.

This clone appeared a single time. The chain recombines TRBV7-9 with TRBJ1-1, with a tentative D call TRBD1 (6 bases). V gave up 5 bases and J gave up 3 bases, with 13 bases separating them. Germline values: CDR1 SEHNR, CDR2 FQNEAQ (reference sequence). The CDR3 contains 14 residues. This chain's CDR3 is CASSPQGGDTEAFF. CDR3 nucleotide sequence: TGTGCCAGCAGCCCACAGGGTGGGGACACTGAAGCTTTCTTT.

The rearrangement uses TRBV30 and TRBJ2-6, with 7 bases matching TRBD1. Trimming cost V 2 bases and J 2 bases; bases outside gene matches: 3. The CDR3 length is 15 residues. Germline V CDR1 and CDR2: GTSNPN, SVGIG (reference sequence). DNA of the CDR3: TGTGCCTGGAGTCTTGGACAGGCTGGGGCCAACGTCCTGACTTTC. Its protein is CAWSLGQAGANVLTF.

This sequence joins TRBV7-2 and TRBJ2-5; TRBD2 might be the D (5 bases). The germline V and J ends were trimmed by 1 base and 7 bases, with 16 bases remaining between them. The CDR3 runs to 15 residues. Germline values: CDR1 SGHTA, CDR2 FQGNSA. Here the CDR3 reads CASSLERRASGTQYF. DNA for the CDR3: TGTGCCAGCAGCTTAGAGCGGCGGGCGAGCGGGACCCAGTACTTC.